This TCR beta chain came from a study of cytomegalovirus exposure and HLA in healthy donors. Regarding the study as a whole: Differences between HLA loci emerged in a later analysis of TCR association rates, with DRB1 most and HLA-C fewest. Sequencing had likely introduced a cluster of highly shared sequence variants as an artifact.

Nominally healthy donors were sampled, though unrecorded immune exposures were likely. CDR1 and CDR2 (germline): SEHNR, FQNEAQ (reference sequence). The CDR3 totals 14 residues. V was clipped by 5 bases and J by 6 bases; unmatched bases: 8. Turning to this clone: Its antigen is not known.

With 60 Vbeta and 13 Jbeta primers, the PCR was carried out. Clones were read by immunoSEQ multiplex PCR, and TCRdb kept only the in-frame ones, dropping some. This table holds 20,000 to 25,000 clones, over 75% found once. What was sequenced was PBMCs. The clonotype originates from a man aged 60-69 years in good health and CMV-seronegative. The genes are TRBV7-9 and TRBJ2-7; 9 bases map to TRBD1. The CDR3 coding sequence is TGTGCCAGCAGCCTGACAGGGGGAGGAGGCGAGCAGTACTTC. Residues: CASSLTGGGGEQYF.